The rows below give T cell receptor beta chains drawn from one sample of a study of T cells in Graves' hyperthyroidism and ophthalmopathy. Via MiXCR, TCRdb re-called the multiplex PCR reads, giving one row per CDR3 protein. The repertoire holds approximately 400,000 distinct CDR3 sequences, approximately 15% seen once, with over 25% in the top ten. The specimen sequenced was blood. The origin of the receptors is a woman aged 25 to 39 with Graves' hyperthyroidism. Each CDR3 is given with its conserved first and last residue. D genes are given only for firm matches. Size is stated for part of the rows, as once, few or many counts, or as a class when the clone is expanded.

TRBV5-1	TRBJ2-5	NA	NA	CASSFSSVGQETQYF	TGCGCCAGCAGCTTTTCTAGCGTGGGTCAAGAGACCCAGTACTTC
TRBV7-6	TRBJ1-1	TRBD1	few	CASSGGRDRGWETEAFF	TGTGCCAGCAGCGGGGGTAGGGACAGGGGATGGGAAACTGAAGCTTTCTTT
TRBV5-1	TRBJ2-1	NA	many	CASSLGGSGEQFF	TGCGCCAGCAGCCTTGGCGGTAGTGGTGAGCAGTTCTTC
TRBV7-9	TRBJ2-3	NA	few	CASSSARFGTDTQYF	TGTGCCAGCAGCTCCGCCCGCTTCGGGACAGATACGCAGTATTTT
TRBV6-1	TRBJ1-2	NA	many	CASSLDGPYGYTF	TGTGCCAGCAGCCTGGACGGGCCCTATGGCTACACCTTC
TRBV6-2/TRBV6-3	TRBJ2-3	NA	NA	CASSYSPVGSTDTQYF	TGTGCCAGCAGTTACAGTCCAGTGGGATCCACAGATACGCAGTATTTT
TRBV27	TRBJ2-5	TRBD2	many	CASSLTSGGGQETQYF	TGTGCCAGCAGTCTCACTAGCGGGGGAGGTCAAGAGACCCAGTACTTC
TRBV7-2	TRBJ2-7	TRBD2	few	CASSSRSSGAYEQYF	TGTGCCAGCAGCTCCAGGTCTAGCGGGGCCTACGAGCAGTACTTC
TRBV4-1	TRBJ1-5	NA	NA	CASSVGREPGQPQHF	TGCGCCAGCAGTGTTGGCCGGGAGCCGGGCCAGCCCCAGCATTTT
TRBV29-1	TRBJ1-2	NA	NA	CSVRAGTAYGYTF	TGCAGCGTACGAGCCGGGACCGCGTATGGCTACACCTTC
TRBV12-3/TRBV12-4	TRBJ1-5	NA	many	CASSLAGVGQPQHF	TGTGCCAGCAGTTTAGCTGGGGTGGGACAGCCCCAGCATTTT
TRBV7-9	TRBJ2-3	TRBD1	many	CASRPTGQGTDTQYF	TGTGCCAGCAGGCCGACGGGACAGGGCACAGATACGCAGTATTTT
TRBV18	TRBJ2-1	NA	many	CASSPSSSSYNEQFF	TGTGCCAGCTCACCAAGTTCAAGCTCCTACAATGAGCAGTTCTTC
TRBV20-1	TRBJ2-5	TRBD2	few	CAPGPSGRGLETQYF	TGCGCCCCTGGGCCTAGCGGGAGGGGGTTGGAGACCCAGTACTTC
TRBV18	TRBJ2-7	TRBD1	many	CASSTGQPSYEQYF	TGTGCCAGCTCAACGGGACAGCCGAGCTACGAGCAGTACTTC
TRBV20-1	TRBJ1-5	NA	few	CSALRSEPQHF	TGCAGTGCTCTCCGGAGCGAGCCCCAGCATTTT
TRBV28	TRBJ1-4	NA	many	CASNRDTNEKLFF	TGTGCCAGCAACAGGGATACGAATGAAAAACTGTTTTTT